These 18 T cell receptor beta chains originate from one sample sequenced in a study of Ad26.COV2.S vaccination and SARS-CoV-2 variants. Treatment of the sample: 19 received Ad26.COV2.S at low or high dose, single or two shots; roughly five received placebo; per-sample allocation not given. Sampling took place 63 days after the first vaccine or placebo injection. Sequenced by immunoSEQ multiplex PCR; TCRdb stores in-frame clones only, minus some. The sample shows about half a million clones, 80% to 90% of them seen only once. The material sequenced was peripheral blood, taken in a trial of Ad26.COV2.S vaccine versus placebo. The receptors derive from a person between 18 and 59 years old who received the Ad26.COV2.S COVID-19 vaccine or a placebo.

Here the CDR3 reads CASRPDSGLKAPKPQHF. Here the CDR3 DNA reads TGTGCCAGCAGACCCGACTCGGGTCTTAAGGCTCCGAAGCCCCAGCATTTT. The rearrangement links TRBV27 to TRBJ1-5; D unclear. V lost 6 bases and J lost 8, with 26 bases in between. The CDR3 has 17 residues. The germline CDR1 and CDR2 sequences are MNHEY and SMNVEV (reference sequence).

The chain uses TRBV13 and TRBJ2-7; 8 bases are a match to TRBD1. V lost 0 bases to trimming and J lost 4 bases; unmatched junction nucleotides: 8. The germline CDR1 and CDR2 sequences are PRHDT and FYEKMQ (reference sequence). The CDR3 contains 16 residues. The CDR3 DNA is TGTGCCAGCAGCTTAGGATCCAGGGGGCGCTTTTACGAGCAGTACTTC. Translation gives CASSLGSRGRFYEQYF.

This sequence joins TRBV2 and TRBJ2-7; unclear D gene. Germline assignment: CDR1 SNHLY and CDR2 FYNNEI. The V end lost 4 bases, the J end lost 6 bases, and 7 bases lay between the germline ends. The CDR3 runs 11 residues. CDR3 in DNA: TGTGCCAGCAGTGGGTTTGTCGAGCAGTACTTC. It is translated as CASSGFVEQYF.

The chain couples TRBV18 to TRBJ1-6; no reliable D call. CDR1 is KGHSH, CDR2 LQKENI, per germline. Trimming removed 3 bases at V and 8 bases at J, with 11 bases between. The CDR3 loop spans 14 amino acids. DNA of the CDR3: TGTGCCAGCTCACCTCTCAGGTCGGATTCACCCCTCCACTTT. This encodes CASSPLRSDSPLHF.

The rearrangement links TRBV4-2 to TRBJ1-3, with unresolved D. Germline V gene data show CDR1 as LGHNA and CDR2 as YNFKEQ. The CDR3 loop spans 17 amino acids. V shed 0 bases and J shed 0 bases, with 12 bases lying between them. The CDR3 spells CASSQDSGRSSGNTIYF. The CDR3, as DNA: TGTGCCAGCAGCCAAGATTCTGGCAGAAGCTCTGGAAACACCATATATTTT.

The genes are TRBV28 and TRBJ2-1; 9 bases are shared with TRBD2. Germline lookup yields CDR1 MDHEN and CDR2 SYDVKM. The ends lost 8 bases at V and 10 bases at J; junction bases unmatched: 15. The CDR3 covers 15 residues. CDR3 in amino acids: CASSYAGTSPGEQFF. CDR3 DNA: TGTGCCAGCTCCTACGCCGGGACTAGCCCAGGCGAGCAGTTCTTC.

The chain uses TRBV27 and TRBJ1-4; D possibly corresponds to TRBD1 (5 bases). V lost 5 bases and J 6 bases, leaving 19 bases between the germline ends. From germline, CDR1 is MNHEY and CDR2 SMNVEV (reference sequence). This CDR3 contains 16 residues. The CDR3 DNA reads TGTGCCAGCAGTCCCCGGAGCAGGGATGTTTATGAAAAACTGTTTTTT. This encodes CASSPRSRDVYEKLFF. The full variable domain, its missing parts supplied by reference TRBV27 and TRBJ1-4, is EAQVTQNPRYLITVTGKKLTVTCSQNMNHEYMSWYRQDPGLGLRQIYYSMNVEVTDKGDVPEGYKVSRKEKRNFPLILESPSPNQTSLYFCASSPRSRDVYEKLFFGSGTQLSVL.

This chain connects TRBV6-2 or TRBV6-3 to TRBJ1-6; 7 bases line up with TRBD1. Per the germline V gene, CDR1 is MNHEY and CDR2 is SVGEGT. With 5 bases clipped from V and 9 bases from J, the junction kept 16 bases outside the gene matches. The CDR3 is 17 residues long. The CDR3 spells CASSTSGQSFLGSPLHF. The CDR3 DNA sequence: TGTGCCAGCAGTACCTCGGGACAGTCGTTTTTGGGTTCACCCCTCCACTTT.

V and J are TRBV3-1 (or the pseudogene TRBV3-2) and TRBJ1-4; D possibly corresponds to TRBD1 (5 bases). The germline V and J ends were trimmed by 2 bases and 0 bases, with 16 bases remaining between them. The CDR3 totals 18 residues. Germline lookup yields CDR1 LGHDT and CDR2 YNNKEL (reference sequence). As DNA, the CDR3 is TGTGCCAGCAGCCAACCGGGATGGGGCCCCGCAACTAATGAAAAACTGTTTTTT. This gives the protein CASSQPGWGPATNEKLFF.

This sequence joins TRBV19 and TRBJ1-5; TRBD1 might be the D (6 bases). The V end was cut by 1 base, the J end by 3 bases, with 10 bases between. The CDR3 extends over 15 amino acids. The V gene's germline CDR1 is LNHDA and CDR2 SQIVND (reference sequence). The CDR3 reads CASSIVTGYNQPQHF. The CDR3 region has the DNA TGTGCCAGTAGTATAGTTACAGGGTACAATCAGCCCCAGCATTTT.

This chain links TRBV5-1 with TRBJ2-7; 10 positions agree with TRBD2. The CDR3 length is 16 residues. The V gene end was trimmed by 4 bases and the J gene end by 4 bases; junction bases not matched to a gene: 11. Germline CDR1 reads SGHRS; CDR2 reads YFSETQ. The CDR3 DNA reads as TGCGCCAGCAGCGGCCGTAGCGGGGGGAGTATGTACGAGCAGTACTTC. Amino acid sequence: CASSGRSGGSMYEQYF.

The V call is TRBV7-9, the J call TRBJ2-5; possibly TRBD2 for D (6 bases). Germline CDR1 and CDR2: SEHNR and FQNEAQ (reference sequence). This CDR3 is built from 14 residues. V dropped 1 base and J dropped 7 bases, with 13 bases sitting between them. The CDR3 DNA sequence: TGTGCCAGCAGCTTAGTTCTGCAGGGAGGGACCCAGTACTTC. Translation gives CASSLVLQGGTQYF.

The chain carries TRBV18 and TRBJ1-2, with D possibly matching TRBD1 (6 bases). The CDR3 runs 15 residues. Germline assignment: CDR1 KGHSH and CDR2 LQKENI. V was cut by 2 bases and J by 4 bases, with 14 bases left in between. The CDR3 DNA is TGTGCCAGCTCACCATCATCAGGGGCCCGCTATGGCTACACCTTC. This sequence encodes CASSPSSGARYGYTF.

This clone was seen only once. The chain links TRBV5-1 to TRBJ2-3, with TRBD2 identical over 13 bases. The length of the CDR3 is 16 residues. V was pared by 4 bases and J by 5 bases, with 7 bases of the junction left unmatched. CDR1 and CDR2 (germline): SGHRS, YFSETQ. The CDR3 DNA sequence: TGCGCCAGCAGCCCACGGACTAGCGGGGGCCTAGATACGCAGTATTTT. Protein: CASSPRTSGGLDTQYF.

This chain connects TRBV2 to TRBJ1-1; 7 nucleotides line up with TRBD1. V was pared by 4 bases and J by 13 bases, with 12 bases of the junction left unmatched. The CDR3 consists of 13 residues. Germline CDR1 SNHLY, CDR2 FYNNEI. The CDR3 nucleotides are TGTGCCAGCAGTGTCACGGAGGGGGCAGAGGGTTTCTTT. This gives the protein CASSVTEGAEGFF.

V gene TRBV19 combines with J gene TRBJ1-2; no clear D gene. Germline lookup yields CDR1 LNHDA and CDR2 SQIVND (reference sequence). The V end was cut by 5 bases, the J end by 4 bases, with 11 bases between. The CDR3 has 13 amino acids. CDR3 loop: CASSQNSGYGYTF. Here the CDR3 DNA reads TGTGCCAGTAGTCAAAACAGTGGCTATGGCTACACCTTC.

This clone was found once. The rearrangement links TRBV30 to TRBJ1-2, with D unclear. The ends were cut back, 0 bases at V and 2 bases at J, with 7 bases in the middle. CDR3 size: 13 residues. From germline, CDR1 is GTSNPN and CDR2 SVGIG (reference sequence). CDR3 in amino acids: CAWSVPSNYGYTF. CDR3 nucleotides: TGTGCCTGGAGTGTACCCTCAAACTATGGCTACACCTTC.

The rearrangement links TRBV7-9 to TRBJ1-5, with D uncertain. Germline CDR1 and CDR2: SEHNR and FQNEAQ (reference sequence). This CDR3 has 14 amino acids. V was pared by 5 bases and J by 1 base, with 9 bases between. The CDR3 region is CASSPDSSNQPQHF. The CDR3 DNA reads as TGTGCCAGCAGCCCGGACTCAAGCAATCAGCCCCAGCATTTT. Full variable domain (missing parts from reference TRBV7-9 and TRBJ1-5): DTGVSQNPRHKITKRGQNVTFRCDPISEHNRLYWYRQTLGQGPEFLTYFQNEAQLEKSRLLSDRFSAERPKGSFSTLEIQRTEQGDSAMYLCASSPDSSNQPQHFGDGTRLSIL.